Below are 32 T cell receptor beta chains sequenced from a single sample in a study of graft-versus-host responses after intestinal transplantation. The data were produced by immunoSEQ multiplex PCR, yet TCRdb's version contains in-frame clones alone and is incomplete. The data show about 94,000 clones, with 90% to 95% seen just once and approximately 0.54% held by the top ten. These TCRs are of unknown antigen specificity. This material consisted of unstimulated CD8+ T cells sorted from spleen or lymph node cells, taken before intestinal transplant. The origin of the receptors is a human donor who received an intestinal transplant.

The chain combines TRBV27 with TRBJ2-5, with D possibly matching TRBD2 (6 bases). Trimming left V 7 bases short and J 4 bases short, with 16 bases between. The CDR3 is made up of 14 amino acids. Germline V gene data show CDR1 as MNHEY and CDR2 as SMNVEV (reference sequence). CDR3 in amino acids: CASTFSGRGETQYF. In DNA, the CDR3 is TGTGCCAGCACCTTCTCCGGGCGGGGAGAGACCCAGTACTTC.

V is TRBV6-6 and J is TRBJ1-1; 7 bases fit TRBD1. Germline CDR1 is MNHNY and CDR2 is SVGAGI (reference sequence). This CDR3 comprises 15 residues. V was pared by 6 bases and J by 2 bases, with 9 bases of the junction left unmatched. The CDR3 loop is CASSPVGQVNTEAFF. The CDR3 bases are TGTGCCAGCAGCCCGGTAGGACAGGTTAACACTGAAGCTTTCTTT.

The V call is TRBV5-1, the J call TRBJ2-7; 10 bases agree with TRBD2. Germline V gives CDR1 SGHRS, CDR2 YFSETQ. The CDR3 is made up of 14 amino acids. V was clipped by 1 base and J by 4 bases; unmatched bases: 2. The CDR3 reads CASSLKAGGYEQYF. CDR3 DNA: TGCGCCAGCAGCTTGAAAGCGGGAGGGTACGAGCAGTACTTC.

The chain carries TRBV6-5 and TRBJ2-3, with D unclear. This CDR3 region has 15 residues. The V gene's germline CDR1 is MNHEY and CDR2 SVGAGI. With 4 bases removed from V and 0 bases from J, the gap between germline ends came to 11 bases. CDR3 loop: CASSSSHSSTDTQYF. The CDR3 coding sequence is TGTGCCAGCAGTTCGAGTCACTCTAGCACAGATACGCAGTATTTT.

This rearrangement joins TRBV27 to TRBJ1-5; a possible D gene is TRBD1 (6 bases). Trimming removed 3 bases at V and 4 bases at J, with 13 bases between. Germline CDR1 is MNHEY and CDR2 is SMNVEV (reference sequence). The CDR3 extends over 15 amino acids. CDR3 nucleotides: TGTGCCAGCAGTTTGGCAGGGGTAAAAAATCAGCCCCAGCATTTT. Its translation is CASSLAGVKNQPQHF.

The sample holds one count of this clone. The chain uses TRBV25-1 and TRBJ1-2, with TRBD1 matching over 11 bases. The CDR3 extends over 12 amino acids. Unmatched junction bases numbered 0, after V lost 4 bases and J lost 8 bases. The germline CDR1 and CDR2 sequences are MGHDK and SYGVNS. As DNA, the CDR3 is TGTGCCAGCAGTGGGACAGGGGGCGGCTACACCTTC. This gives the protein CASSGTGGGYTF.

In this sample, this clone turned up once. The J gene is TRBJ1-1, the V gene TRBV4-1; no definite D call. The CDR3 totals 14 residues. Germline loops: CDR1 MGHRA, CDR2 YSYEKL. The germline V and J ends were trimmed by 0 bases and 1 base, with 6 bases remaining between them. The CDR3 loop is CASSQDIGNTEAFF. Here the CDR3 DNA reads TGCGCCAGCAGCCAAGATATCGGGAACACTGAAGCTTTCTTT.

The chain combines TRBV7-9 with TRBJ2-1, with 7 bases identical to TRBD1. The CDR3 covers 12 residues. Trimming took 6 bases from V and 9 from J; bases not matched to a gene: 5. In germline, CDR1 is SEHNR, CDR2 FQNEAQ (reference sequence). CDR3 in DNA: TGTGCCAGCAGTCAGACAGGGATTGAGCAGTTCTTC. This gives the protein CASSQTGIEQFF.

The chain uses TRBV4-3 and TRBJ2-7; no firm D call. The V and J ends lost 0 bases and 3 bases respectively, with 12 bases between them. Per the germline V gene, CDR1 is LGHNA and CDR2 is YSLEER. The CDR3 sequence is 15 residues long. The CDR3 DNA is TGCGCCAGCAGCCAAGATCGCGCAGGCAACTACGAGCAGTACTTC. It translates to CASSQDRAGNYEQYF.

V and J are TRBV4-1 and TRBJ2-1, with unresolved D. Deletions cut 0 bases from V and 9 bases from J, with 6 bases between. CDR1 and CDR2 (germline): MGHRA, YSYEKL. This CDR3 spans 12 amino acids. The CDR3 here is CASSQDRLEQFF. The CDR3, as DNA: TGCGCCAGCAGCCAAGATAGACTTGAGCAGTTCTTC.

The chain combines TRBV2 with TRBJ2-3; 9 positions match TRBD2. The J segment lost 1 base and the V segment lost 5 bases, leaving 13 bases of the junction unmatched. The CDR3 contains 18 residues. Germline-derived CDR1 and CDR2 are SNHLY and FYNNEI. The CDR3: CASSPWWNSGSGTDTQYF. The DNA for the CDR3 is TGTGCCAGCAGTCCCTGGTGGAATAGCGGGAGTGGCACAGATACGCAGTATTTT.

The V call is TRBV5-6, the J call TRBJ2-2, with 8 bases identical to TRBD2. CDR3 length equals 14 residues. The germline CDR1 and CDR2 sequences are SGHDT and YYEEEE. V shed 3 bases, J shed 10 bases, and the junction held 8 bases outside the gene matches. The CDR3 loop reads CASSSGLGVVELFF. CDR3 nucleotide sequence: TGTGCCAGCAGCTCGGGACTAGGCGTCGTGGAGCTGTTTTTT.

This clone was seen a single time. The gene calls are TRBV18 and TRBJ2-5; D is ambiguous. This CDR3 region has 12 residues. From germline, CDR1 is KGHSH and CDR2 LQKENI. V lost 3 bases, J lost 2 bases, and 4 bases lay in between. The CDR3 coding sequence is TGTGCCAGCTCACCTCCACAAGAGACCCAGTACTTC. This gives the protein CASSPPQETQYF.

This clone was counted a single time. V usage is TRBV15 and J usage is TRBJ1-5; TRBD1 aligns across 7 bases. V shed 0 bases, J shed 1 base, and the junction held 6 bases outside the gene matches. CDR1 LNHNV and CDR2 YYDKDF come from the germline V gene (reference sequence). The CDR3 runs 17 residues. Written as DNA, the CDR3 is TGTGCCACCAGCAGAGATCCCACAGGGGAAAGCAATCAGCCCCAGCATTTT. Translation gives CATSRDPTGESNQPQHF.

V gene TRBV5-6 combines with J gene TRBJ1-1, with 7 bases that match TRBD1. CDR3 length: 15 residues. The germline CDR1 and CDR2 sequences are SGHDT and YYEEEE. J lost 2 bases, V lost 4 bases, and 8 bases had no gene match. CDR3 loop: CASSLIRDRNTEAFF. CDR3 sequence (DNA): TGTGCCAGCAGCCTGATTCGGGACAGAAACACTGAAGCTTTCTTT.

This sequence joins TRBV5-6 and TRBJ2-1, with TRBD2 matching over 11 bases. The CDR3 covers 14 residues. Germline V lookup: CDR1 SGHDT, CDR2 YYEEEE. The J segment lost 8 bases and the V segment lost 5 bases, leaving 6 bases of the junction unmatched. This chain's CDR3 is CASSSTSGMDEQFF. CDR3 sequence (DNA): TGTGCCAGCAGTTCGACTAGCGGGATGGATGAGCAGTTCTTC.

Turning to this clone: The junction does not match germline at one end; this may be a read error. The V and J genes are TRBV19 and TRBJ1-4; no reliable D call. CDR3 size: 14 residues. Germline CDR1 and CDR2: LNHDA and SQIVND (reference sequence). This chain's CDR3 is CATSMRGADEKLFF. DNA of the CDR3: TGTGCCACTAGTATGCGGGGAGCCGATGAAAAACTGTTTTTT.

J is TRBJ1-5 and V is TRBV25-1; D may be TRBD1 (5 bases). Germline assignment: CDR1 MGHDK and CDR2 SYGVNS. Trimming took off 8 bases at V and 6 bases at J, with 14 bases between the two ends. CDR3 length: 13 amino acids. CDR3 protein: CASSLGGGQPQHF. DNA of the CDR3: TGTGCCAGCTCCCTCGGCGGGGGTCAGCCCCAGCATTTT.

The V call is TRBV28, the J call TRBJ2-7; 9 nucleotides line up with TRBD1. V shed 6 bases and J 2 bases; nucleotides not matched to a gene: 5. Germline CDR1 is MDHEN and CDR2 is SYDVKM. The length of the CDR3 is 14 residues. The CDR3 here is CASRIGTGTYEQYF. The CDR3 DNA follows: TGTGCCAGCAGGATTGGGACAGGGACCTACGAGCAGTACTTC.

The chain uses TRBV6-5 and TRBJ1-3, with D possibly being TRBD1 (6 bases). This CDR3 comprises 14 residues. Trimming pared 4 bases from V and 3 bases from J, leaving 10 bases between. Germline CDR1 is MNHEY and CDR2 is SVGAGI. The CDR3 region is CASSSQGDGNTIYF. The CDR3 DNA is TGTGCCAGCAGTTCACAGGGAGATGGAAACACCATATATTTT.

The chain carries TRBV9 and TRBJ1-1; D is ambiguous. The germline V gene has CDR1 SGDLS and CDR2 YYNGEE. V was shortened by 3 bases and J by 1 base, with 7 bases between the two germline ends. The CDR3 covers 13 residues. CDR3 region: CASSAGPNTEAFF. CDR3 DNA: TGTGCCAGCAGCGCTGGCCCGAACACTGAAGCTTTCTTT.

The rearrangement links TRBV10-2 to TRBJ2-5, with 10 bases that match TRBD2. Germline V CDR1 and CDR2: WSHSY, SAAADI. The CDR3 has 12 residues. The J segment lost 4 bases and the V segment lost 10 bases, leaving 3 bases of the junction unmatched. Here the CDR3 reads CATLAGGETQYF. CDR3 in DNA: TGCGCCACCTTAGCGGGGGGAGAGACCCAGTACTTC.

This rearrangement joins TRBV19 to TRBJ1-1; D gene ambiguous. This CDR3 has 14 residues. Germline-derived CDR1 and CDR2 are LNHDA and SQIVND (reference sequence). Trimming shortened V by 3 bases and J by 5 bases, and 13 bases separated the two germline ends. The CDR3 loop reads CASSIGRRLTEAFF. CDR3 sequence (DNA): TGTGCCAGTAGTATCGGGAGGAGGTTAACTGAAGCTTTCTTT.

CDR3 residues: CASSLASGAAYEQYF. CDR3 nucleotides: TGTGCCAGCAGCTTAGCGAGTGGAGCCGCCTACGAGCAGTACTTC. The chain carries TRBV11-1 and TRBJ2-7; D remains ambiguous. The ends were cut back, 0 bases at V and 2 bases at J, with 11 bases in the middle. Per the germline V gene, CDR1 is SGHAT and CDR2 is FQDESV (reference sequence). CDR3 length: 15 amino acids.

In nucleotides, the CDR3 is TGTGCCAGCAGCTCACCCCGTCGGCTAGCGGTCACCGGGGAGCTGTTTTTT. Protein product: CASSSPRRLAVTGELFF. J is TRBJ2-2 and V is TRBV11-2; 7 nucleotides align to TRBD2. After removal of 4 bases from V and 4 bases from J, the junction contained 12 bases not matched to a gene. The CDR3 extends over 17 amino acids. Germline assignment: CDR1 SGHAT and CDR2 FQNNGV.

The V and J genes are TRBV4-1 and TRBJ2-3; perhaps TRBD2 as D (5 bases). CDR1 and CDR2 from the germline V gene are MGHRA and YSYEKL. This CDR3 is built from 16 residues. V lost 8 bases and J 2 bases, leaving 20 bases between the germline ends. The CDR3 protein is CASHSSPGLPTDTQYF. CDR3 DNA sequence: TGCGCCAGCCACTCCTCGCCTGGACTTCCCACAGATACGCAGTATTTT.

V is TRBV4-1 and J is TRBJ2-5; a possible D gene is TRBD1 (6 bases). The J call may be wrong; the DNA end is better matched by TRBJ2-7. The germline V gene has CDR1 MGHRA and CDR2 YSYEKL. CDR3 size: 14 residues. In DNA, the CDR3 is TGCGCCAGCAGCCATCGGGACACAAACTACGAGCAGTACTTC. Its translation: CASSHRDTNYEQYF.

This rearrangement joins TRBV4-2 to TRBJ2-1, with 8 bases aligning to TRBD1. The germline gives CDR1 LGHNA, CDR2 YNFKEQ. After removal of 1 base from V and 7 bases from J, the junction contained 18 bases not matched to a gene. The CDR3 totals 19 residues. The CDR3 spells CASSQASFSTGQGWNEQFF. The CDR3 nucleotides are TGTGCCAGCAGCCAAGCCTCTTTTTCCACCGGACAGGGATGGAATGAGCAGTTCTTC.

The genes are TRBV29-1 and TRBJ2-2, with D uncertain. The CDR3 consists of 10 residues. Trimming removed 7 bases at V and 3 bases at J, with 3 bases between. Germline CDR1 reads SQVTM; CDR2 reads ANQGSEA. CDR3 residues: CSAYTGELFF. The CDR3 nucleotides read TGCAGCGCTTACACCGGGGAGCTGTTTTTT.

The chain has TRBV30 and TRBJ2-3; 9 nucleotides match TRBD2. This CDR3 is built from 14 residues. V gave up 3 bases and J gave up 3 bases; unmatched junction bases: 4. CDR1 is GTSNPN and CDR2 is SVGIG in the germline V gene (reference sequence). The CDR3 spells CAWSGGRGTDTQYF. For the CDR3, the DNA is TGTGCCTGGAGCGGCGGGAGGGGAACAGATACGCAGTATTTT.

The rearrangement uses TRBV15 and TRBJ2-7, with D perhaps TRBD2 (5 bases). CDR1 is LNHNV and CDR2 is YYDKDF in the germline V gene (reference sequence). V was trimmed by 0 bases and J by 0 bases, leaving 9 bases between them. The CDR3 spans 15 residues. In DNA, the CDR3 is TGTGCCACCAGCAGAGATGATGCGGGCTCCTACGAGCAGTACTTC. Translating gives CATSRDDAGSYEQYF.

The gene calls are TRBV10-3 and TRBJ2-5, with a weak D call TRBD1 (6 bases). The length of the CDR3 is 13 residues. Trimming cost V 7 bases and J 2 bases, with 11 bases left between them. Germline lookup yields CDR1 ENHRY and CDR2 SYGVKD. The DNA for the CDR3 is TGTGCCATCACAAGGACAGAGCAAGAGACCCAGTACTTC. Translation: CAITRTEQETQYF.